This entry describes one T cell receptor beta chain. The antigen is unknown. This record comes from a study of CD8 T cells in Susac syndrome. Study-level results: Among active patients and in TEMRA cells, CD8+ clonal expansion in Susac reached its peak.

This CDR3 is built from 14 residues. CDR1 is MGHDK and CDR2 is SYGVNS in the germline V gene. The V gene end was trimmed by 8 bases and the J gene end by 9 bases; junction bases not matched to a gene: 13. Reverse transcription of roughly 0.5 to 1 ug RNA used random hexamers. Amplification of TCR beta CDR3 by immunoSEQ multiplex PCR spanned 54 Vbeta and 13 Jbeta. TCRdb reanalysed the immunoSEQ multiplex PCR reads using MiXCR and keeps one entry per CDR3 protein. Of around 170,000 distinct CDR3 sequences in the sample, approximately 95% were seen once. This receptor was identified in a human donor with Susac syndrome. V is TRBV25-1 and J is TRBJ2-7; 10 bases align to TRBD1. Sequenced sample: CD8+ T cells from PBMCs. CDR3 DNA sequence: TGTGCCAGCGGGGCGACAGGGGGCGCGAGTAGGCAGTACTTC. Protein product: CASGATGGASRQYF.